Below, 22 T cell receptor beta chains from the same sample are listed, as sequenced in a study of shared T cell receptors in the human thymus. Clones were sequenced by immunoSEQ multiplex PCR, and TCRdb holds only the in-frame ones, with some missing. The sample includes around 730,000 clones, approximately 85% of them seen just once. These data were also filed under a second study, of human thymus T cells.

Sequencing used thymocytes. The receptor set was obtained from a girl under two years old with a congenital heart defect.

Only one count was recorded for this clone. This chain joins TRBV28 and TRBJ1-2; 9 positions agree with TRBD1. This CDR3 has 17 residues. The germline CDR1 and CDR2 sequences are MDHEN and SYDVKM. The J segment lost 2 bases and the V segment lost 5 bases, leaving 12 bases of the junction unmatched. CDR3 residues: CASSQTLRDRANYGYTF. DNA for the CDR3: TGTGCCAGCAGTCAAACCCTGCGGGACAGGGCCAACTATGGCTACACCTTC.

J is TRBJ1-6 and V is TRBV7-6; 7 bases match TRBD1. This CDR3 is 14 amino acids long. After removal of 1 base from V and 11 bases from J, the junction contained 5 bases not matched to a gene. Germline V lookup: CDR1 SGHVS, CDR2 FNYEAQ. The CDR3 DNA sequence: TGTGCCAGCAGCTTAGACAGGGGTCATCCACCCCTCCACTTT. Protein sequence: CASSLDRGHPPLHF.

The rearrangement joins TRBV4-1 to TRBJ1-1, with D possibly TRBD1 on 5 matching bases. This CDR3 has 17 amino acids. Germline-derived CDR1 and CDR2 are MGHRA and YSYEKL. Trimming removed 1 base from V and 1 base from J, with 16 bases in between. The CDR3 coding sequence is TGCGCCAGCAGCCAAGTACCCCCGACAGCGAAGAACACTGAAGCTTTCTTT. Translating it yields CASSQVPPTAKNTEAFF.

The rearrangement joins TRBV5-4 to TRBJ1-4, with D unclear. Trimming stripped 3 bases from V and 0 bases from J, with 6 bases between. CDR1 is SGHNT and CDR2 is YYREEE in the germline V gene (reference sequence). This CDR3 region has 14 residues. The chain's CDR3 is CASSSSATNEKLFF. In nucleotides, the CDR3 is TGTGCCAGCAGCTCCAGCGCAACTAATGAAAAACTGTTTTTT.

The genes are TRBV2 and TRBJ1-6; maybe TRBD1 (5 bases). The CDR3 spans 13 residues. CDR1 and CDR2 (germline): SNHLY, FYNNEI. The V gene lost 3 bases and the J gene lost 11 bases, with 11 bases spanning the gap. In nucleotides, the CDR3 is TGTGCCAGCAGTGACGGGGGTCGGGCACCCCTCCACTTT. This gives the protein CASSDGGRAPLHF.

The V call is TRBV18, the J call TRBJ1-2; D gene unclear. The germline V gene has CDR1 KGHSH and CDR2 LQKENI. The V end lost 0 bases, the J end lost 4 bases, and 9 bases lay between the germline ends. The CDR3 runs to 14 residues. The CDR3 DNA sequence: TGTGCCAGCTCACCACCGGAGGGTGGCTATGGCTACACCTTC. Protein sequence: CASSPPEGGYGYTF.

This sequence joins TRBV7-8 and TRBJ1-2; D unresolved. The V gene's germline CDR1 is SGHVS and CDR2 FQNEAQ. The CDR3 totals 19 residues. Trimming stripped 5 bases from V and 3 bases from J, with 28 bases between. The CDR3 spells CASSPRSAAGYGADYGYTF. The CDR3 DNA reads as TGTGCCAGCAGCCCCAGGAGCGCGGCGGGTTATGGAGCGGACTATGGCTACACCTTC.

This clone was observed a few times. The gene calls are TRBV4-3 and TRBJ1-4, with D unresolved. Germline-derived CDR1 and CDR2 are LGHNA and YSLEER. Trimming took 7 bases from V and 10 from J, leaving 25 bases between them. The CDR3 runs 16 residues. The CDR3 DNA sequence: TGCGCCAGCAACTTCTTCCCCTTTACCGCCCCATCAAAACTGTTTTTT. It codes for CASNFFPFTAPSKLFF.

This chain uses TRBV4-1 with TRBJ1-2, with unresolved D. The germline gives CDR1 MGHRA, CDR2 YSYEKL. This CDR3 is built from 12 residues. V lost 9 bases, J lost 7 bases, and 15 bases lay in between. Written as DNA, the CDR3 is TGCGCCAGACCGAGGAGGGATCGTGGCTACACCTTC. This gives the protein CARPRRDRGYTF.

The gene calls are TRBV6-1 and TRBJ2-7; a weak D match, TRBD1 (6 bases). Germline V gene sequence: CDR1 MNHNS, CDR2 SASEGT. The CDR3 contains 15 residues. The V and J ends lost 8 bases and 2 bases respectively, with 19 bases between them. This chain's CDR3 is CASGRSGTSTYEQYF. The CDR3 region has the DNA TGTGCCAGCGGGCGGTCCGGGACATCGACCTACGAGCAGTACTTC.

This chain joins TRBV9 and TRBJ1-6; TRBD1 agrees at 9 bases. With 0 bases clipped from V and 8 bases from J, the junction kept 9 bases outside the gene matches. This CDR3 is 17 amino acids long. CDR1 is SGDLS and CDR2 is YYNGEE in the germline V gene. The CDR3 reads CASSVGGGTGRDSPLHF. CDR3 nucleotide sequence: TGTGCCAGCAGCGTAGGAGGGGGGACAGGGAGGGATTCACCCCTCCACTTT. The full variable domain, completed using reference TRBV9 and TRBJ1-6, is DSGVTQTPKHLITATGQRVTLRCSPRSGDLSVYWYQQSLDQGLQFLIQYYNGEERAKGNILERFSAQQFPDLHSELNLSSLELGDSALYFCASSVGGGTGRDSPLHFGNGTRLTVT.

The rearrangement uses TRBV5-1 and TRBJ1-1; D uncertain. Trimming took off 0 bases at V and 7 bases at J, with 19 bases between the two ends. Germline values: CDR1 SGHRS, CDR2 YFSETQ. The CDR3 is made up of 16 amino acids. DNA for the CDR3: TGCGCCAGCAGCTTGGGCCCGGCAGGCGCCCAGAGTGAAGCTTTCTTT. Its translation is CASSLGPAGAQSEAFF.

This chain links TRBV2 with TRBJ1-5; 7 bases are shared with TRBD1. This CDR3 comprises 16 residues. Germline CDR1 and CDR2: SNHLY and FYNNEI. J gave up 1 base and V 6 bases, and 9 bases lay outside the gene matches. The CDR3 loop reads CASRDWTGRSNQPQHF. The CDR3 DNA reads TGTGCCAGCAGGGACTGGACAGGACGGAGCAATCAGCCCCAGCATTTT.

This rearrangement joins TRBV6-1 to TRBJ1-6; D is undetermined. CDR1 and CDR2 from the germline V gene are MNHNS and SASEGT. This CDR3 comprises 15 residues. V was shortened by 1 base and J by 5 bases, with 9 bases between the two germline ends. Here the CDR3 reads CASSEVWGDNSPLHF. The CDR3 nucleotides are TGTGCCAGCAGTGAAGTCTGGGGAGATAATTCACCCCTCCACTTT.

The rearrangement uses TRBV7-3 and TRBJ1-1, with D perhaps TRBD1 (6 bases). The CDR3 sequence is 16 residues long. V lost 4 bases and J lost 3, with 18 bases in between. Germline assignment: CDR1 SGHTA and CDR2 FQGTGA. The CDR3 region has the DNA TGTGCCAGCAGCTCCCTAAACAGGGAAGGGGACACTGAAGCTTTCTTT. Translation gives CASSSLNREGDTEAFF.

In DNA, the CDR3 is TGTGCCAGTAGTATAGATCTACCGAACACTGAAGCTTTCTTT. Translating gives CASSIDLPNTEAFF. The chain has TRBV19 and TRBJ1-1; D uncertain. Trimming cost V 0 bases and J 1 base, with 6 bases left between them. The CDR3 spans 14 residues. CDR1 LNHDA and CDR2 SQIVND come from the germline V gene (reference sequence).

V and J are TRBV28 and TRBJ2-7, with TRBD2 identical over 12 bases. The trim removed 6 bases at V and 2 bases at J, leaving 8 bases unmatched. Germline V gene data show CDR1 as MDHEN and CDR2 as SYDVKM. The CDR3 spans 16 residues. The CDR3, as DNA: TGTGCCAGCAGACGCCGGACTAGCGGGGTTCCCTACGAGCAGTACTTC. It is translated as CASRRRTSGVPYEQYF.

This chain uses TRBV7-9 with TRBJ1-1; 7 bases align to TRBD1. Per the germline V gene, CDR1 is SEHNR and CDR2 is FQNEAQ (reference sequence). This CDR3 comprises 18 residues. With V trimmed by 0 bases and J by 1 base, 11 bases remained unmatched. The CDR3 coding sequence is TGTGCCAGCAGCTTAGCGCTCTTGGACAGGAGGTGGAACACTGAAGCTTTCTTT. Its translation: CASSLALLDRRWNTEAFF.

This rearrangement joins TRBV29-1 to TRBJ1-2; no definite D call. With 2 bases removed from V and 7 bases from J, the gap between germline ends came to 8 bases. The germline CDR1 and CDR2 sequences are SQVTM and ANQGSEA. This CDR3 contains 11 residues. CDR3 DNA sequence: TGCAGCGTTGAATTTGAGGGTGGCTACACCTTC. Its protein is CSVEFEGGYTF.

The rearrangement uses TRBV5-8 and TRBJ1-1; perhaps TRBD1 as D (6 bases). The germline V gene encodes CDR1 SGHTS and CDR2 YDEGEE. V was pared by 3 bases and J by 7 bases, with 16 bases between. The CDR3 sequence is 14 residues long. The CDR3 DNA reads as TGTGCCAGCAGCTCGAGGGGGACCCCTTGTGAAGCTTTCTTT. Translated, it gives CASSSRGTPCEAFF.

In nucleotides, the CDR3 is TGTGCCAGCAGTGAAGGAGGACAGACCTCTGGGGCCAACGTCCTGACTTTC. Translated, it gives CASSEGGQTSGANVLTF. V is TRBV6-1 and J is TRBJ2-6, with D perhaps TRBD1 (6 bases). Germline V gene lookup returns CDR1 MNHNS and CDR2 SASEGT. Trimming removed 1 base from V and 0 bases from J, with 10 bases in between. This CDR3 has 17 amino acids.

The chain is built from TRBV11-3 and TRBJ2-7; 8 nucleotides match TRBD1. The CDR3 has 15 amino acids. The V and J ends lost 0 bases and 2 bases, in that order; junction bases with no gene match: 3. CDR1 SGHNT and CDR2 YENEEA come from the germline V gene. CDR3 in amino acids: CASSLDSRGPYEQYF. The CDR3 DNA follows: TGTGCCAGCAGCTTAGACTCCAGGGGGCCCTACGAGCAGTACTTC.